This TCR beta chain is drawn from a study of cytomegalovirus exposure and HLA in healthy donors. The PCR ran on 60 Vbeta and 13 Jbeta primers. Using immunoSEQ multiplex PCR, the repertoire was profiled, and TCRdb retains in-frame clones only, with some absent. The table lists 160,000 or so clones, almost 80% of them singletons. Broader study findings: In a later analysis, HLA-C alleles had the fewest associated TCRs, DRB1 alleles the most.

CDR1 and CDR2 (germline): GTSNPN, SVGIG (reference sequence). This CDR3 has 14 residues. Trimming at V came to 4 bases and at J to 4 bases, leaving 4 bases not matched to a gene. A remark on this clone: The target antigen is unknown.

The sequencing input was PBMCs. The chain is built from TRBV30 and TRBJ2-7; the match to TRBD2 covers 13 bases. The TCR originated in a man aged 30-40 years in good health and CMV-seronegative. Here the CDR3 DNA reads TGTGCCTGGACCACTAGCGGGAGGGGGTACGAGCAGTACTTC. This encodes CAWTTSGRGYEQYF.